The TCR beta chain described here comes from a study of blood T cell repertoires in COVID-19. Across the whole study: Donors in the United States, Italy and Spain gave samples during acute or convalescent COVID-19. The analysed material was cDNA or gDNA that came from T cells, B-cell-depleted T cells, or PBMCs.

V lost 5 bases to trimming and J lost 4 bases, with 8 bases between them. Germline CDR1 and CDR2: MDHEN and SYDVKM. The CDR3 runs 12 residues. Study processing details: Counts of nucleated cells, estimated from reference gene primer amplification, were obtained. Sequencing was performed with immunoSEQ multiplex PCR; in TCRdb, only in-frame clones are kept and a portion is missing. Clone size and V and J calls were adopted from that table, with D and trimming inferred from the DNA. The data contain approximately 200,000 clones, approximately 80% of them seen just once; the ten biggest clones take up about 7.7%.

The chain couples TRBV28 to TRBJ1-1; D uncertain. Input material: PBMCs or T cells enriched from blood (not recorded which). The receptor was derived from a woman aged 40-49 years with acute COVID-19. The DNA for the CDR3 is TGTGCCAGCAGTCGGGGTCTCACTGAAGCTTTCTTT. Protein sequence: CASSRGLTEAFF.